The rows below give T cell receptor beta chains drawn from one sample of a study of human T cells and chemical hapten exposure. TCRdb passed the RACE reads through MiXCR, listing each CDR3 protein once. The table records 150,000 to 200,000 distinct CDR3 sequences, approximately 20% of them present only once. Sequencing used whole blood, obtained in connection with sensitization to the hapten diphenylcyclopropenone (DPC). Receptor source: a woman aged 45-60 years with alopecia areata. Some clones in this sample may be carry-over from other donors' samples. Both conserved end residues are part of each CDR3. Fields, in order: D gene, V gene, clone size, J gene, CDR3 DNA, CDR3 protein. A D gene is named only where the DNA matches it firmly. Where a row states a size, it is once, few, many or the class of an expanded clone; other rows omit it.

d_call: .
v_call: TRBV29-1
clone_size: .
j_call: TRBJ2-5
cdr3_nt: TGCAGCGTTGCCCCCCGGCAGGTTGAGACCCAGTACTTC
cdr3_aa: CSVAPRQVETQYF

d_call: TRBD1
v_call: TRBV29-1
clone_size: .
j_call: TRBJ1-2
cdr3_nt: TGCAGCGTTGTGGTCTCAGGGGGCTATGGCTACACCTTC
cdr3_aa: CSVVVSGGYGYTF

d_call: .
v_call: TRBV5-1
clone_size: .
j_call: TRBJ2-7
cdr3_nt: TGCGCCAGCAGGTTCCGGGACGTTTCCTACGAGCAGTACTTC
cdr3_aa: CASRFRDVSYEQYF

d_call: TRBD1
v_call: TRBV5-1
clone_size: few
j_call: TRBJ1-3
cdr3_nt: TGCGCCAGCAGCTGGACAGGATCATCCTCTGGAAACACCATATATTTT
cdr3_aa: CASSWTGSSSGNTIYF

d_call: TRBD2
v_call: TRBV27
clone_size: few
j_call: TRBJ2-1
cdr3_nt: TGTGCCAGCAGGGAACTAGCGGGAGGTCTAGTTCATGGCAATGAGCAGTTCTTC
cdr3_aa: CASRELAGGLVHGNEQFF

d_call: .
v_call: TRBV20-1
clone_size: .
j_call: TRBJ1-1
cdr3_nt: TGCAGTGCTAGGCGACAGGTTGGAGTCTGGGAAGCTTTCTTT
cdr3_aa: CSARRQVGVWEAFF

d_call: TRBD2
v_call: TRBV12-3/TRBV12-4
clone_size: many
j_call: TRBJ2-5
cdr3_nt: TGTTCCGGGACTAGCGGTACCCGAAGACAAGAGACCCAGTACTTC
cdr3_aa: CSGTSGTRRQETQYF

d_call: .
v_call: TRBV7-2
clone_size: many
j_call: TRBJ1-3
cdr3_nt: TGTGCCAGCAGCCTAGACAGGAGGTACACCATATATTTT
cdr3_aa: CASSLDRRYTIYF

d_call: .
v_call: TRBV11-2
clone_size: .
j_call: TRBJ1-1
cdr3_nt: TGTGCCAGCAGCACACGCTGGGGAGGGGACGAACTTGGAGCTTTCTTT
cdr3_aa: CASSTRWGGDELGAFF

d_call: .
v_call: TRBV10-1
clone_size: .
j_call: TRBJ2-1
cdr3_nt: TGCGCCAGCAGTGAAACGGACAGTCCCTACAATGAGCAGTTCTTC
cdr3_aa: CASSETDSPYNEQFF

d_call: .
v_call: TRBV7-9
clone_size: few
j_call: TRBJ2-7
cdr3_nt: TGTGCCAGCAGCTTTCGGGACTCCCTTACCGACGAGCAGTACTTC
cdr3_aa: CASSFRDSLTDEQYF

d_call: .
v_call: TRBV5-8
clone_size: few
j_call: TRBJ1-1
cdr3_nt: TGTGCCAGCAGCCCACCCCCGGGGGCCCAGCTTTCTGAAGCTTTCTTT
cdr3_aa: CASSPPPGAQLSEAFF

d_call: TRBD2
v_call: TRBV6-6
clone_size: once
j_call: TRBJ2-5
cdr3_nt: TGTGCCAGCATAGCGGAGCGGGGGAATGGGGAGACCCAGTACTTC
cdr3_aa: CASIAERGNGETQYF

d_call: .
v_call: TRBV25-1
clone_size: few
j_call: TRBJ1-5
cdr3_nt: TGTGCCAGCAATGACCACGGGCCTTCCAATCAGCCCCAGCATTTT
cdr3_aa: CASNDHGPSNQPQHF

d_call: .
v_call: TRBV27
clone_size: many
j_call: TRBJ2-5
cdr3_nt: TGTGTAACCAGAGTACTTCAAGAGACCCAGTACTTC
cdr3_aa: CVTRVLQETQYF

d_call: .
v_call: TRBV29-1
clone_size: many
j_call: TRBJ2-1
cdr3_nt: TGCAGCGTTGAAGGTCTGGGCAGCTCCTACAATGAGCAGTTCTTC
cdr3_aa: CSVEGLGSSYNEQFF

d_call: .
v_call: TRBV3-1
clone_size: few
j_call: TRBJ1-1
cdr3_nt: TGTGCCAGCAGCCATGCGTCTACTGAAGCTTTCTTT
cdr3_aa: CASSHASTEAFF

d_call: TRBD2
v_call: TRBV29-1
clone_size: few
j_call: TRBJ2-5
cdr3_nt: TGCAGCGGTGGACTAGCCGGCTCCCAGTACTTC
cdr3_aa: CSGGLAGSQYF

d_call: TRBD2
v_call: TRBV20-1
clone_size: .
j_call: TRBJ2-3
cdr3_nt: TGCAGTGCTAGAGGGACTAGCGGGAGTTATGCAGATACGCAGTATTTT
cdr3_aa: CSARGTSGSYADTQYF

d_call: TRBD2
v_call: TRBV20-1
clone_size: .
j_call: TRBJ2-7
cdr3_nt: TGCAGTGCTAGAGGAAGGACTAGCGGACCTACCTACGAGCAGTACTTC
cdr3_aa: CSARGRTSGPTYEQYF

d_call: TRBD2
v_call: TRBV7-2
clone_size: .
j_call: TRBJ2-1
cdr3_nt: TGTGCCAGCAGCTTAGGAGGACTAGCGGGAGCGTACAATGAGCAGTTCTTC
cdr3_aa: CASSLGGLAGAYNEQFF

d_call: .
v_call: TRBV20-1
clone_size: .
j_call: TRBJ2-5
cdr3_nt: TGCAGTGCTAGAGGCTTCGAGACCCAGTACTTC
cdr3_aa: CSARGFETQYF

d_call: TRBD2
v_call: TRBV20-1
clone_size: .
j_call: TRBJ2-1
cdr3_nt: TGCAGTGCAGAACTAGCGGGAGGATCGAGAAATGAGCAGTTCTTC
cdr3_aa: CSAELAGGSRNEQFF

d_call: .
v_call: TRBV7-3
clone_size: .
j_call: TRBJ1-1
cdr3_nt: TGTGCCAGCAGCTTATTCATGGGGGGGGAAGCTTTCTTT
cdr3_aa: CASSLFMGGEAFF

d_call: .
v_call: TRBV2
clone_size: few
j_call: TRBJ1-2
cdr3_nt: TGTGCCAGCAGTGATTTTGCTAGAGGTGGCTACACCTTC
cdr3_aa: CASSDFARGGYTF

d_call: TRBD1
v_call: TRBV20-1
clone_size: .
j_call: TRBJ2-7
cdr3_nt: TGCAGTGCTGGACAGGGGGCAGGCTACGAGCAGTACTTC
cdr3_aa: CSAGQGAGYEQYF

d_call: .
v_call: TRBV7-2
clone_size: .
j_call: TRBJ2-2
cdr3_nt: TGTGCCAGCAGCTTAGACCGTGCCGGGGAGCTGTTTTTT
cdr3_aa: CASSLDRAGELFF

d_call: .
v_call: TRBV19
clone_size: .
j_call: TRBJ1-2
cdr3_nt: TGTGCCAGTAGGCGGGAGGCGGAAAAGCCCGGCTACACCTTC
cdr3_aa: CASRREAEKPGYTF

d_call: .
v_call: TRBV6-5
clone_size: .
j_call: TRBJ2-7
cdr3_nt: TGTGCCAGCACCCTGGCTAGCAGGAGCTCCTACGAGCAGTACTTC
cdr3_aa: CASTLASRSSYEQYF

d_call: TRBD2
v_call: TRBV20-1
clone_size: .
j_call: TRBJ2-3
cdr3_nt: TGCAGTGCGGGCTCTGATGGGCGGGAGGGCCTAGGCACAGATACGCAGTATTTT
cdr3_aa: CSAGSDGREGLGTDTQYF

d_call: TRBD2
v_call: TRBV20-1
clone_size: .
j_call: TRBJ2-2
cdr3_nt: TGCAGTGCTTTACTTTTAGCGGGAGGGCCGCGCACCGGGGAGCTGTTTTTT
cdr3_aa: CSALLLAGGPRTGELFF

d_call: TRBD2
v_call: TRBV14
clone_size: many
j_call: TRBJ2-7
cdr3_nt: TGTGCCAGCAGCCCGGGGACTAGCGGGAGCTCTCGAGAGCAGTACTTC
cdr3_aa: CASSPGTSGSSREQYF

d_call: .
v_call: TRBV11-2
clone_size: medium-sized
j_call: TRBJ1-1
cdr3_nt: TGTGCCAGCAGCGGTCAACGCGTAGCTTTCTTT
cdr3_aa: CASSGQRVAFF

d_call: .
v_call: TRBV20-1
clone_size: few
j_call: TRBJ2-2
cdr3_nt: TGCAGTGCAACCCCACTAGGGAACACCGGGGAGCTGTTTTTT
cdr3_aa: CSATPLGNTGELFF

d_call: .
v_call: TRBV12-3/TRBV12-4
clone_size: .
j_call: TRBJ1-2
cdr3_nt: TGTGCCAGCAGTTTTCAAGCAGGGACTAACTATGGCTACACCTTC
cdr3_aa: CASSFQAGTNYGYTF

d_call: TRBD1
v_call: TRBV29-1
clone_size: .
j_call: TRBJ2-7
cdr3_nt: TGCAGCGCTAATACAGGGGTTATACACGAGCAGTACTTC
cdr3_aa: CSANTGVIHEQYF

d_call: .
v_call: TRBV20-1
clone_size: .
j_call: TRBJ2-3
cdr3_nt: TGCAGTGCTAGGACCACGTTCACAGATACGCAGTATTTT
cdr3_aa: CSARTTFTDTQYF

d_call: .
v_call: TRBV29-1
clone_size: .
j_call: TRBJ2-7
cdr3_nt: TGCAGCGTTGGGGGGTACGAGGGCGAGCAGTACTTC
cdr3_aa: CSVGGYEGEQYF

d_call: .
v_call: TRBV20-1
clone_size: few
j_call: TRBJ2-4
cdr3_nt: TGCAGTGCAAGACAGGACCTAGCCAAAAACATTCAGTACTTC
cdr3_aa: CSARQDLAKNIQYF

d_call: TRBD2
v_call: TRBV6-4
clone_size: .
j_call: TRBJ2-7
cdr3_nt: TGTGCCAGCATAGAAGCGGGAAGATCCTACGAGCAGTACTTC
cdr3_aa: CASIEAGRSYEQYF

d_call: .
v_call: TRBV11-1
clone_size: .
j_call: TRBJ2-7
cdr3_nt: TGTGCCAGCAGCTTAGGGGAGCGGCACGAGCAGTACTTC
cdr3_aa: CASSLGERHEQYF

d_call: TRBD1
v_call: TRBV6-1
clone_size: .
j_call: TRBJ1-1
cdr3_nt: TGTGCCAGCTCACTATTCGAGGGGGCAATTGAAGCTTTCTTT
cdr3_aa: CASSLFEGAIEAFF

d_call: .
v_call: TRBV6-2/TRBV6-3
clone_size: .
j_call: TRBJ2-7
cdr3_nt: TGTGCCAGCAGTTACACTCAGGCGGTCTCCGAGCAGTACTTC
cdr3_aa: CASSYTQAVSEQYF

d_call: .
v_call: TRBV5-1
clone_size: few
j_call: TRBJ1-6
cdr3_nt: TGCGCCAGCAGGACAGAGCTACAGAATTCACCCCTCCACTTT
cdr3_aa: CASRTELQNSPLHF

d_call: .
v_call: TRBV10-3
clone_size: .
j_call: TRBJ1-5
cdr3_nt: TGTGCCATCAGTGAGGCGGAGACAGGCAATCAGCCCCAGCATTTT
cdr3_aa: CAISEAETGNQPQHF

d_call: .
v_call: TRBV15
clone_size: few
j_call: TRBJ2-1
cdr3_nt: TGTGCCACCAACACCAATAGGGCCGCGCGCAATGAGCAGTTCTTC
cdr3_aa: CATNTNRAARNEQFF

d_call: TRBD2
v_call: TRBV15
clone_size: few
j_call: TRBJ2-1
cdr3_nt: TGTGCCACCAGCAGAGTAGCGGGAGTCCCAAATGAGCAGTTCTTC
cdr3_aa: CATSRVAGVPNEQFF

d_call: .
v_call: TRBV20-1
clone_size: few
j_call: TRBJ2-1
cdr3_nt: TGCAGTGCTAGATCGCGGGTTTCCTACAATGAGCAGTTCTTC
cdr3_aa: CSARSRVSYNEQFF

d_call: TRBD2
v_call: TRBV20-1
clone_size: .
j_call: TRBJ2-1
cdr3_nt: TGCAGTGCCCCGGGACTAGCGGGCAATGAGCAGTTCTTC
cdr3_aa: CSAPGLAGNEQFF

d_call: .
v_call: TRBV10-3
clone_size: few
j_call: TRBJ1-1
cdr3_nt: TGTGCCATCAGTGAGTCGCGGATGAACACTGAAGCTTTCTTT
cdr3_aa: CAISESRMNTEAFF